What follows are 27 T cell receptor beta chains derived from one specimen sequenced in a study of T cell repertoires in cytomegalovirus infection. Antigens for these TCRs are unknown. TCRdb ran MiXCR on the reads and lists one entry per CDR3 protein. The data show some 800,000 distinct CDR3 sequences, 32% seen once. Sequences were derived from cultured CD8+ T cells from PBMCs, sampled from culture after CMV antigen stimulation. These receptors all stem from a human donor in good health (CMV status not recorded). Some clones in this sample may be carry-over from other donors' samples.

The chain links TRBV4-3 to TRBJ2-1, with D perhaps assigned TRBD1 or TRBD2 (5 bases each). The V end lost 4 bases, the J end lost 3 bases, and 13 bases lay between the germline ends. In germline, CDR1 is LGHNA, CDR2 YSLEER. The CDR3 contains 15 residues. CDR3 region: CASSPSRDGYNEQFF. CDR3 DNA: TGCGCCAGCAGCCCTAGCCGGGACGGCTACAATGAGCAGTTCTTC.

DNA of the CDR3: TGTGCCAGCAGTTCCGCTATTATCTATGGCTACACCTTC. This encodes CASSSAIIYGYTF. V and J are TRBV6-5 and TRBJ1-2, with D unclear. Germline V CDR1 and CDR2: MNHEY, SVGAGI. V was trimmed by 4 bases and J by 4 bases, leaving 10 bases between them. This CDR3 has 13 residues.

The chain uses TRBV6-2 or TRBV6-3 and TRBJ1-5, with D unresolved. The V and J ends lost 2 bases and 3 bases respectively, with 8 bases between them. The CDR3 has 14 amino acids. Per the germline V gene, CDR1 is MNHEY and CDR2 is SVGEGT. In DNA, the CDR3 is TGTGCCAGCAGTTACCTGGGAGACAATCAGCCCCAGCATTTT. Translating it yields CASSYLGDNQPQHF.

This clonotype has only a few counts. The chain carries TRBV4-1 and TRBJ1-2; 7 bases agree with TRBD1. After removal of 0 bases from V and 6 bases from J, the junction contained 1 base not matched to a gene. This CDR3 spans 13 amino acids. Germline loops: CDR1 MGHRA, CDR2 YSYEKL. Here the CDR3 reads CASSQEQGNGYTF. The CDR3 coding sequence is TGCGCCAGCAGCCAAGAACAGGGGAATGGCTACACCTTC.

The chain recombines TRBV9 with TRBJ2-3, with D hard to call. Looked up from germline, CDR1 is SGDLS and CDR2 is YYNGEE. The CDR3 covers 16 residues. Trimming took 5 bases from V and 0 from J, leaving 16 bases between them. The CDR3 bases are TGTGCCAGCAGTTTAAGATTGACTTCTAGCACAGATACGCAGTATTTT. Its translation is CASSLRLTSSTDTQYF.

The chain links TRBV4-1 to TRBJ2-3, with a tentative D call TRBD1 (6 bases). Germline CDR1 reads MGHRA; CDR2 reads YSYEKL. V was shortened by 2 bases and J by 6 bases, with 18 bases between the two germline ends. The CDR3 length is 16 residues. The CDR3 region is CASSQMDRATRDTQYF. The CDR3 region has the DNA TGCGCCAGCAGCCAAATGGACAGAGCTACCAGGGATACGCAGTATTTT.

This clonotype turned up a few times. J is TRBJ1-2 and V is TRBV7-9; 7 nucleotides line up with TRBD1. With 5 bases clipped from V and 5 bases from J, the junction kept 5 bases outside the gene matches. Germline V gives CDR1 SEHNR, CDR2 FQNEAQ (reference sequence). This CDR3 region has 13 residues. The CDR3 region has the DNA TGTGCCAGCAGCCCCAGGGGGGGGTATGGCTACACCTTC. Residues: CASSPRGGYGYTF.

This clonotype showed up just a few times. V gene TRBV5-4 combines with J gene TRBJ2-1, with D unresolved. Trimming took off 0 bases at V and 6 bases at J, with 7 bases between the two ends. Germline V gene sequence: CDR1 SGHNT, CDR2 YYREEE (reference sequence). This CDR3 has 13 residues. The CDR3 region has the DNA TGTGCCAGCAGCTTGGGGGGATTCAATGAGCAGTTCTTC. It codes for CASSLGGFNEQFF. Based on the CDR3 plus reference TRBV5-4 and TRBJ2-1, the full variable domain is ETGVTQSPTHLIKTRGQQVTLRCSSQSGHNTVSWYQQALGQGPQFIFQYYREEENGRGNFPPRFSGLQFPNYSSELNVNALELDDSALYLCASSLGGFNEQFFGPGTRLTVL.

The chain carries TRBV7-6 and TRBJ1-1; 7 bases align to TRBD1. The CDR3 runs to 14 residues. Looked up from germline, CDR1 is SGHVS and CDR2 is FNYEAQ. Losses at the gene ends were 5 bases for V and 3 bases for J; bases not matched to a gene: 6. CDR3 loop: CASSDRQGYTEAFF. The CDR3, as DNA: TGTGCCAGCAGCGACAGACAGGGCTACACTGAAGCTTTCTTT.

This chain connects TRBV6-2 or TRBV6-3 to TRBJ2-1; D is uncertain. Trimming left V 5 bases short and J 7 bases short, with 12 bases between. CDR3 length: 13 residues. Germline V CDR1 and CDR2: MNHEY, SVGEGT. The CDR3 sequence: CASSDPVQNEQFF. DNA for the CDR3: TGTGCCAGCAGTGACCCCGTTCAAAATGAGCAGTTCTTC.

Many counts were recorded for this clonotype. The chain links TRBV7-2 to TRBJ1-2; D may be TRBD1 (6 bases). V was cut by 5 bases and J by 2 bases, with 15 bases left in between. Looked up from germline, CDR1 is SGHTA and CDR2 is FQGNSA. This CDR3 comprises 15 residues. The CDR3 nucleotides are TGTGCCAGCAGCCCCGAAGGACAGTCGAACTATGGCTACACCTTC. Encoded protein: CASSPEGQSNYGYTF.

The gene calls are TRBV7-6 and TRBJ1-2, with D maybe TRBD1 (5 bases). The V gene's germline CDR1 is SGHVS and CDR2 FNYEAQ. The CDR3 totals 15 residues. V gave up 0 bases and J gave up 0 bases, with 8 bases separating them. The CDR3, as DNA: TGTGCCAGCAGCTTAGCTGGGGACGCTAACTATGGCTACACCTTC. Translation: CASSLAGDANYGYTF.

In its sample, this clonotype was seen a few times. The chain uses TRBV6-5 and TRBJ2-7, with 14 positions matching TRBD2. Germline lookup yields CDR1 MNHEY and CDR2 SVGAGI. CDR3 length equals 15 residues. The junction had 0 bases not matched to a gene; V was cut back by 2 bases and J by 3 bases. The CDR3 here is CASSYGTSGGYEQYF. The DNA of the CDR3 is TGTGCCAGCAGTTACGGGACTAGCGGGGGCTACGAGCAGTACTTC.

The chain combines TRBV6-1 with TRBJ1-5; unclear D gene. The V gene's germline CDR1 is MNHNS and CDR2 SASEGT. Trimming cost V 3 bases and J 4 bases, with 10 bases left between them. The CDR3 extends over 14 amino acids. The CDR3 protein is CASSDWGGNQPQHF. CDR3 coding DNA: TGTGCCAGCAGTGATTGGGGTGGGAATCAGCCCCAGCATTTT.

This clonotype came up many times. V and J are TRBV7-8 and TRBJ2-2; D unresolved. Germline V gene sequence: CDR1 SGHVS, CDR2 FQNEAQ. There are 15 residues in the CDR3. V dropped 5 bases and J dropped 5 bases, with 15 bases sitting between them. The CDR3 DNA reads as TGTGCCAGCAGCAACGAACAGTTGGGAACCGGGGAGCTGTTTTTT. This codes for CASSNEQLGTGELFF.

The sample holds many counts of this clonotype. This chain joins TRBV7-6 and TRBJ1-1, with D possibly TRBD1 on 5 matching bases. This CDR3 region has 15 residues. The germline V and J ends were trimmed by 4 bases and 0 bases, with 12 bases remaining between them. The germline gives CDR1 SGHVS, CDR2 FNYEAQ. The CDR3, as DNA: TGTGCCAGCAGCTCGACCCCAGGGTTGAACACTGAAGCTTTCTTT. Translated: CASSSTPGLNTEAFF.

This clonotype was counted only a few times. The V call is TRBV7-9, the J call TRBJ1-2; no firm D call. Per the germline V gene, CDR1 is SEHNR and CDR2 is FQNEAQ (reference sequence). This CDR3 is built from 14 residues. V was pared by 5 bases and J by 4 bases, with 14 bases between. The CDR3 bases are TGTGCCAGCAGCGGCAGGCCCCCTAGCTATGGCTACACCTTC. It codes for CASSGRPPSYGYTF.

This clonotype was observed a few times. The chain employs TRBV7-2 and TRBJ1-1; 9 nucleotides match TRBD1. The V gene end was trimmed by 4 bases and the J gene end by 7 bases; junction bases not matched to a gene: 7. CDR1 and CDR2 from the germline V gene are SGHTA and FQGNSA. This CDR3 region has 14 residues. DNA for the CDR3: TGTGCCAGCAGCTCATTACAGGGGGCAAGTGAAGCTTTCTTT. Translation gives CASSSLQGASEAFF.

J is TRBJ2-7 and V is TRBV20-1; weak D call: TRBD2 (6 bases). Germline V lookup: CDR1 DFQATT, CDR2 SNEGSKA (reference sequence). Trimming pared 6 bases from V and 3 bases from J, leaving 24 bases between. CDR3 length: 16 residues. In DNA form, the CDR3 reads TGCAGTGCCCGCGGGGCCGGACTTACTTCGATCTACGAGCAGTACTTC. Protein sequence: CSARGAGLTSIYEQYF.

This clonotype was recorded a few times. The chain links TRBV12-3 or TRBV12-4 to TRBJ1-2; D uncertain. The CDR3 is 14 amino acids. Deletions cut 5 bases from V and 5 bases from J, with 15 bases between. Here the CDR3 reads CASSQAGVGYGYTF. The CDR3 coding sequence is TGTGCCAGCAGTCAGGCAGGAGTGGGTTATGGCTACACCTTC.

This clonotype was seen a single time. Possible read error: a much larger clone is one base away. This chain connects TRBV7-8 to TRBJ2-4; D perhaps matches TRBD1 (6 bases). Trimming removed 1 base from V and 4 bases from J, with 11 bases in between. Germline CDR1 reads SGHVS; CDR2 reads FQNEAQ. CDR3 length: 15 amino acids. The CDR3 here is CASSLGTERKNIQYF. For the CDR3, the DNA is TGTGCCAGCAGCTTAGGGACAGAGCGAAAAAACATTCAGTACTTC.

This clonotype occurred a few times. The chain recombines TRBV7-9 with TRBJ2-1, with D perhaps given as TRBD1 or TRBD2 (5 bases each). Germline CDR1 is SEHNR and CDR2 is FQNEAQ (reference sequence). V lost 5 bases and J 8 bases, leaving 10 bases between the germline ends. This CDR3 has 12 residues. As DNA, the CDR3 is TGTGCCAGCAGCCCCGGGACGGATGAGCAGTTCTTC. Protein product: CASSPGTDEQFF.

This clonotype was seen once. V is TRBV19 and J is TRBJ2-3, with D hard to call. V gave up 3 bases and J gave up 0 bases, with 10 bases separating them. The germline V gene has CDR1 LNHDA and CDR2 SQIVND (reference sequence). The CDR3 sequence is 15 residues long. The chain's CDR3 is CASSISTSSTDTQYF. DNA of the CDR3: TGTGCCAGTAGTATCTCCACTTCTAGCACAGATACGCAGTATTTT.

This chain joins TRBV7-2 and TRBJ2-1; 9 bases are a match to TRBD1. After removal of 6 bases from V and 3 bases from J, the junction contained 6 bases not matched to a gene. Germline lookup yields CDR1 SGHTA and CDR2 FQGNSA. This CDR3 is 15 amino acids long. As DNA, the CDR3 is TGTGCCAGCAGTTCAACAGGGGGCGACTACAATGAGCAGTTCTTC. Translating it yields CASSSTGGDYNEQFF.

The chain's CDR3 is CASSKRTAIPAGNQPQHF. The DNA of the CDR3 is TGTGCCAGCAGTAAAAGGACAGCAATCCCTGCGGGCAATCAGCCCCAGCATTTT. V usage is TRBV27 and J usage is TRBJ1-5, with D perhaps matching TRBD1 (6 bases). CDR1 and CDR2 (germline): MNHEY, SMNVEV (reference sequence). Between the trimmed V and J ends, which lost 5 bases and 2 bases, there was a span of 22 bases. The CDR3 has 18 amino acids.

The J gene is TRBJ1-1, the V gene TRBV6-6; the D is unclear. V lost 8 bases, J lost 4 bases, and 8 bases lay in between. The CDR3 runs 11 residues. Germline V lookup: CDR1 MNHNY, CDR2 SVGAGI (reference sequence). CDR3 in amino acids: CASLWSTEAFF. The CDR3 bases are TGTGCCAGCTTATGGAGCACTGAAGCTTTCTTT.

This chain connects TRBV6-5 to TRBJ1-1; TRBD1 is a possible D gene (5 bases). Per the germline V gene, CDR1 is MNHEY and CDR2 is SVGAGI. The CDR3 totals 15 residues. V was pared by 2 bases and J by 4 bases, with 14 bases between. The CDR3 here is CASSYGIAGGTEAFF. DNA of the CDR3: TGTGCCAGCAGTTACGGTATCGCCGGGGGCACTGAAGCTTTCTTT.